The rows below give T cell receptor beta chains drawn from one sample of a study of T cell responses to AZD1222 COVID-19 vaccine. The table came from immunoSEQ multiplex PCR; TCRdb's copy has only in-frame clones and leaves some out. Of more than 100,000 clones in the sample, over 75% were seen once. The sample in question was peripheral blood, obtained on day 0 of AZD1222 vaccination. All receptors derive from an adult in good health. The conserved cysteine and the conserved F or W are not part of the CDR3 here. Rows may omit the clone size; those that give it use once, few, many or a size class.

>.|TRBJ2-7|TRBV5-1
ASSPKGTGFIEQY
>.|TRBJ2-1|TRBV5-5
ASSLGLVAGDNEQF
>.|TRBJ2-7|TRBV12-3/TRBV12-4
ASSLVRGYEQY
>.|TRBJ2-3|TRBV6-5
ASQLGITDTQY
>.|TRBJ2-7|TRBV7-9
ASSEPGQGYYEQY
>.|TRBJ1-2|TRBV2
ASSEAEGADGYT
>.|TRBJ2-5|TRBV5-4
ASSFQGAEETQY
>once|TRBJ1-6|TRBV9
ASSVTSLQRNSPLH
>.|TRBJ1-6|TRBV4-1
ASTPSQGNFSPLH
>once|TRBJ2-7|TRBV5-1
ASSHGTSDSYEQY
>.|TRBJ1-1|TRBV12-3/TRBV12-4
ASSIGMNTEAF
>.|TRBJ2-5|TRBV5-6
ASSLGQGPSFRETQY
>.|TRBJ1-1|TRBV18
ASSPSWGTEAF
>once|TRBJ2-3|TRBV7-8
ASSIRPRRVPDTQY
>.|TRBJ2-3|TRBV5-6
ASSLGRGFPDTQY
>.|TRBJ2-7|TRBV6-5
ASSPRDSSGEQY
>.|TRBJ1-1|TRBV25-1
ASSEYIGAGGITEAF
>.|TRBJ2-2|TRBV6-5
ASSWTAGELF
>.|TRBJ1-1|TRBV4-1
ASSQDTGLVPEAF
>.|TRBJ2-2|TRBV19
ASSINSAGELF
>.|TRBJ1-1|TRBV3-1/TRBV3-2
ASSQEAGIAF
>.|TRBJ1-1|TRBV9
ASSVAPEGAAF
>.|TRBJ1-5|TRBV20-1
SASRGDSNQPQH
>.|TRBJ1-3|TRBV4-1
ASSRDSNSGNTIY
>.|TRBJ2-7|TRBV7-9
ASSPTGFHEQY
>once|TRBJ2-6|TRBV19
ASSVGWAVSSGANVLT
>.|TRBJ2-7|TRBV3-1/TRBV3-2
ASSQRGYEQY
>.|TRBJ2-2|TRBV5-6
ASSLSYTGELF
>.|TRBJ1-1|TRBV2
ASIPGGTEAF
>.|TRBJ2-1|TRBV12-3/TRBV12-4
ASTRLRTNEQF
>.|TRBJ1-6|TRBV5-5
ASSLAVRVNSPLH
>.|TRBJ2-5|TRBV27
ASSVGSPETQY
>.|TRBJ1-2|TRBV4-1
ASSQVGTGYGYT
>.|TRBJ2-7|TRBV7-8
ASSSRQGRLEQY
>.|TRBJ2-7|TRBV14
ASSPTVYEQY
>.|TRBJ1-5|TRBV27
ASSPDYSNQPQH
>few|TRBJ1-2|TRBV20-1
SATQGYGYT
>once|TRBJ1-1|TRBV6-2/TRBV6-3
ASSYKQKAF
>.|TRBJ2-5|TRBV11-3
ASSLDRAQETQY
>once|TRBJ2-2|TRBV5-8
ASSLKRELF
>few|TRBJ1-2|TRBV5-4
ASSLQGRVEGYT
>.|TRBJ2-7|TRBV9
ASSATPGIEQY
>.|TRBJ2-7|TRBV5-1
ASSLVGPANTREQY
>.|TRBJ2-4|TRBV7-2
ASSSGTSNIQY
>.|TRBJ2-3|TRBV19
ASSILVGLAVSTDTQY
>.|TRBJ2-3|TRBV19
ASNSGTTDTQY
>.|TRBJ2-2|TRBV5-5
ASSLGGYGELF
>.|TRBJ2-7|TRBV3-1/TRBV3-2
ASSRRDRGRSYEQY
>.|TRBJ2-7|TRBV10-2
ASSEAPYEQY
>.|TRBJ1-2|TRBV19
ASSIMGMKGNYGYT